These 27 T cell receptor beta chains came from one sample sequenced in a study of cytomegalovirus exposure and HLA in healthy donors. The PCR used 60 Vbeta and 13 Jbeta primers. Sequencing used immunoSEQ multiplex PCR; TCRdb keeps in-frame clones, though not all of them. The sample carries about 110,000 clones, around 82% recorded once. Sequencing input: PBMCs. Source of these receptors: a man in his fifties in good health and CMV-seronegative.

The chain carries TRBV7-6 and TRBJ1-2, with D perhaps matching TRBD1 (5 bases). Per germline, CDR1 SGHVS and CDR2 FNYEAQ. The CDR3 runs to 13 residues. V was trimmed by 4 bases and J by 6 bases, leaving 12 bases between them. The CDR3 reads CASSWGEKHGYTF. CDR3 nucleotide sequence: TGTGCCAGCAGCTGGGGGGAGAAACATGGCTACACCTTC.

The chain is built from TRBV9 and TRBJ2-4; 7 nucleotides match TRBD1. The CDR3 extends over 14 amino acids. In germline, CDR1 is SGDLS, CDR2 YYNGEE. V was pared by 0 bases and J by 5 bases, with 2 bases of the junction left unmatched. In DNA, the CDR3 is TGTGCCAGCAGCGTAGGAGGACAGGAAAACATTCAGTACTTC. Encoded protein: CASSVGGQENIQYF.

The V call is TRBV6-6, the J call TRBJ2-7; D may be TRBD2 (6 bases). V shed 0 bases and J shed 6 bases, with 9 bases lying between them. The CDR3 consists of 13 residues. Germline V gene data show CDR1 as MNHNY and CDR2 as SVGAGI (reference sequence). In DNA form, the CDR3 reads TGTGCCAGCAGTTACTCCAGGGACTTCGAGCAGTACGTC. It yields the protein CASSYSRDFEQYV.

This clone has more than one count but fewer than ten. The sample holds other DNA sequences that translate to the same CDR3. This chain connects TRBV5-1 to TRBJ1-1; 7 bases map to TRBD1. CDR1 and CDR2 from the germline V gene are SGHRS and YFSETQ. V was clipped by 2 bases and J by 1 base; unmatched bases: 2. This CDR3 has 14 residues. The CDR3 reads CASSLRQGNTEAFF. CDR3 in DNA: TGCGCCAGCAGCTTACGACAGGGGAACACTGAAGCTTTCTTT.

V usage is TRBV6-1 and J usage is TRBJ2-7; a weak D match, TRBD2 (5 bases). CDR1 is MNHNS and CDR2 is SASEGT in the germline V gene. The germline V and J ends were trimmed by 8 bases and 1 base, with 9 bases remaining between them. The CDR3 is 12 amino acids. The CDR3 is CASGLPSYEQYF. CDR3 nucleotide sequence: TGTGCCAGCGGACTCCCATCCTACGAGCAGTACTTC.

V is TRBV12-5 and J is TRBJ2-7; 12 bases are shared with TRBD2. This CDR3 has 15 amino acids. The germline CDR1 and CDR2 sequences are LGHNT and FRNRAP. J gave up 0 bases and V 5 bases, and 2 bases lay outside the gene matches. The CDR3 loop reads CASGETSGGSYEQYF. CDR3 coding DNA: TGTGCTAGTGGTGAGACTAGCGGGGGCTCCTACGAGCAGTACTTC.

V and J are TRBV5-4 and TRBJ1-6, with 7 bases identical to TRBD1. The CDR3 is 20 amino acids. V shed 0 bases and J 2 bases; nucleotides not matched to a gene: 14. Germline lookup yields CDR1 SGHNT and CDR2 YYREEE (reference sequence). The CDR3 loop is CASSLEGLRGLSPYNSPLHF. The CDR3 DNA reads TGTGCCAGCAGCTTGGAGGGCCTAAGGGGGCTATCTCCCTATAATTCACCCCTCCACTTT.

Only one count was recorded for this clone. J is TRBJ1-3 and V is TRBV28; D is unclear. The CDR3 covers 14 residues. V gave up 6 bases and J gave up 0 bases, with 9 bases separating them. CDR1 is MDHEN, CDR2 SYDVKM, per germline. The CDR3 bases are TGTGCCAGCAGCTCGGTTGTCTCTGGAAACACCATATATTTT. Amino acids: CASSSVVSGNTIYF. Looking up the rest from reference TRBV28 and TRBJ1-3 gives the full variable domain: DVKVTQSSRYLVKRTGEKVFLECVQDMDHENMFWYRQDPGLGLRLIYFSYDVKMKEKGDIPEGYSVSREKKERFSLILESASTNQTSMYLCASSSVVSGNTIYFGEGSWLTVV.

This sequence joins TRBV30 and TRBJ1-2; D ambiguous. There are 15 residues in the CDR3. CDR1 and CDR2 from the germline V gene are GTSNPN and SVGIG (reference sequence). Trimming shortened V by 4 bases and J by 4 bases, and 19 bases separated the two germline ends. CDR3 sequence reads: CAWNLGVTNSYGYTF. The CDR3 coding sequence is TGTGCCTGGAACCTAGGCGTTACCAATTCCTATGGCTACACCTTC.

A remark on this clone: An end of the junction differs from the germline gene, which may be a read error. V and J are TRBV5-8 and TRBJ2-1; perhaps TRBD2 as D (6 bases). CDR3 size: 13 residues. Germline CDR1 and CDR2: SGHTS and YDEGEE. The CDR3 is CASSRDSHNEQFF. CDR3 in DNA: TGTGCCAGCAGCCGGGACTCCCACAATGAGCAGTTCTTC.

The chain carries TRBV6-5 and TRBJ2-2; D gene uncertain. CDR1 is MNHEY, CDR2 SVGAGI, per germline. V dropped 4 bases and J dropped 6 bases, with 3 bases sitting between them. The CDR3 is 11 amino acids. DNA of the CDR3: TGTGCCAGCAGTTCCGCCGGGGAGCTGTTTTTT. The encoded protein is CASSSAGELFF.

The chain carries TRBV5-4 and TRBJ2-1; D might be TRBD1 (6 bases). Germline CDR1 and CDR2: SGHNT and YYREEE (reference sequence). V lost 6 bases and J 2 bases, leaving 15 bases between the germline ends. The CDR3 extends over 15 amino acids. The CDR3 DNA follows: TGTGCCAGCATCGCCACCAGGGGCACCTACAATGAGCAGTTCTTC. As protein: CASIATRGTYNEQFF. Variable domain in full (rest from reference TRBV5-4 and TRBJ2-1): ETGVTQSPTHLIKTRGQQVTLRCSSQSGHNTVSWYQQALGQGPQFIFQYYREEENGRGNFPPRFSGLQFPNYSSELNVNALELDDSALYLCASIATRGTYNEQFFGPGTRLTVL.

This clone was observed once. The V and J genes are TRBV15 and TRBJ1-5; D not resolved. The CDR3 sequence is 13 residues long. V dropped 4 bases and J dropped 3 bases, with 7 bases sitting between them. CDR1 is LNHNV, CDR2 YYDKDF, per germline (reference sequence). The DNA for the CDR3 is TGTGCCACCAGCAAGGAGATCAATCAGCCCCAGCATTTT. The encoded protein is CATSKEINQPQHF.

V and J are TRBV5-4 and TRBJ1-1; maybe TRBD1 (5 bases). Germline V gene data show CDR1 as SGHNT and CDR2 as YYREEE (reference sequence). The CDR3 spans 14 residues. V lost 4 bases, J lost 5 bases, and 15 bases lay in between. The CDR3 here is CASSLPGERTEAFF. The CDR3 DNA reads TGTGCCAGCAGCCTCCCGGGGGAGCGTACTGAAGCTTTCTTT.

The chain links TRBV7-2 to TRBJ2-3; D remains unclear. V lost 4 bases and J lost 2, with 4 bases in between. Germline CDR1 is SGHTA and CDR2 is FQGNSA. The CDR3 totals 12 residues. The CDR3 is CASSYSTDTQYF. The CDR3 DNA is TGTGCCAGCAGCTACTCCACAGATACGCAGTATTTT. The full variable domain, with the rest looked up from reference TRBV7-2 and TRBJ2-3, is GAGVSQSPSNKVTEKGKDVELRCDPISGHTALYWYRQSLGQGLEFLIYFQGNSAPDKSGLPSDRFSAERTGGSVSTLTIQRTQQEDSAVYLCASSYSTDTQYFGPGTRLTVL.

The chain has TRBV9 and TRBJ1-2; D uncertain. V lost 5 bases and J lost 3, with 8 bases in between. The CDR3 has 12 amino acids. The germline CDR1 and CDR2 sequences are SGDLS and YYNGEE. In DNA form, the CDR3 reads TGTGCCAGCAGTCCTCGGGACTATGGCTACACCTTC. Residues: CASSPRDYGYTF. The full variable domain, rest sourced from reference TRBV9 and TRBJ1-2, is DSGVTQTPKHLITATGQRVTLRCSPRSGDLSVYWYQQSLDQGLQFLIQYYNGEERAKGNILERFSAQQFPDLHSELNLSSLELGDSALYFCASSPRDYGYTFGSGTRLTVV.

The V and J genes are TRBV5-4 and TRBJ2-5; 11 bases map to TRBD2. CDR1 is SGHNT, CDR2 YYREEE, per germline (reference sequence). The CDR3 sequence is 16 residues long. Losses at the gene ends were 4 bases for V and 5 bases for J; bases not matched to a gene: 10. This CDR3 is CASSPETSGITETQYF. The CDR3 DNA is TGTGCCAGCAGCCCCGAGACTAGCGGGATCACGGAGACCCAGTACTTC.

The chain is built from TRBV6-5 and TRBJ2-4, with TRBD2 as a possible D gene (6 bases). Germline lookup yields CDR1 MNHEY and CDR2 SVGAGI. Between the trimmed V and J ends, which lost 10 bases and 8 bases, there was a span of 12 bases. The CDR3 sequence is 11 residues long. CDR3 nucleotides: TGTGCCACCGGGGGAGTTGACATTCAGTACTTC. Translating it yields CATGGVDIQYF.

This clone was detected once. V and J are TRBV6-5 and TRBJ2-7; TRBD2 aligns across 7 bases. The CDR3 runs 13 residues. Germline V gives CDR1 MNHEY, CDR2 SVGAGI. V lost 7 bases and J lost 3; bases outside the gene matches: 6. The CDR3 here is CASNPGGSYEQYV. The CDR3 coding sequence is TGTGCCAGCAACCCGGGGGGAAGCTACGAGCAGTACGTC.

The chain carries TRBV7-3 and TRBJ2-3; D is perhaps TRBD1 (5 bases). Trimming left V 3 bases short and J 2 bases short, with 12 bases between. The CDR3 totals 15 residues. Germline lookup yields CDR1 SGHTA and CDR2 FQGTGA. CDR3 coding DNA: TGTGCCAGCAGCTTCCGTGGGGCCCCCACAGATACGCAGTATTTT. Encoded protein: CASSFRGAPTDTQYF.

This chain uses TRBV13 with TRBJ2-3; TRBD2 matches 7 bases. Germline CDR1 and CDR2: PRHDT and FYEKMQ (reference sequence). V gave up 5 bases and J gave up 4 bases; unmatched junction bases: 9. The CDR3 is 15 amino acids. In DNA form, the CDR3 reads TGTGCCAGCAGCCCTTCGGGGGGAAGTGCAGATACGCAGTATTTT. It specifies CASSPSGGSADTQYF. Using reference TRBV13 and TRBJ2-3 for the parts outside the CDR3, the full variable domain is AAGVIQSPRHLIKEKRETATLKCYPIPRHDTVYWYQQGPGQDPQFLISFYEKMQSDKGSIPDRFSAQQFSDYHSELNMSSLELGDSALYFCASSPSGGSADTQYFGPGTRLTVL.

This clone was observed a single time. The rearrangement uses TRBV6-5 and TRBJ1-5; tentative D call: TRBD1 (5 bases). The CDR3 runs 15 residues. Trimming cost V 6 bases and J 0 bases, with 12 bases left between them. Germline V CDR1 and CDR2: MNHEY, SVGAGI. In DNA form, the CDR3 reads TGTGCCAGCAGCCTAGGCGGGGCTAGCAATCAGCCCCAGCATTTT. Residues: CASSLGGASNQPQHF.

The rearrangement links TRBV12-5 to TRBJ1-1, with D possibly being TRBD1 (5 bases). Trimming left V 9 bases short and J 10 bases short, with 21 bases between. Germline V gene sequence: CDR1 LGHNT, CDR2 FRNRAP. The CDR3 loop spans 13 amino acids. The CDR3 DNA reads as TGTGCTAGCTCTCAATCTCAAGGGGCCGTAGCTTTCTTT. Translating gives CASSQSQGAVAFF.

CDR3 nucleotides: TGTGCCAGCCGGGACCAAGAGACCCAGTACTTC. It encodes CASRDQETQYF. The chain carries TRBV28 and TRBJ2-5; D gene uncertain. The length of the CDR3 is 11 residues. CDR1 MDHEN and CDR2 SYDVKM come from the germline V gene. V shed 8 bases and J shed 0 bases, with 4 bases lying between them.

This chain connects TRBV2 to TRBJ1-2; 7 nucleotides agree with TRBD1. The CDR3 sequence is 14 residues long. Losses at the gene ends were 3 bases for V and 3 bases for J; bases not matched to a gene: 4. CDR1 and CDR2 (germline): SNHLY, FYNNEI. The CDR3 sequence: CASSDGGGHYGYTF. For the CDR3, the DNA is TGTGCCAGCAGTGATGGAGGGGGCCACTATGGCTACACCTTC.

The V gene is TRBV6-1, the J gene TRBJ2-6; D uncertain. V lost 5 bases and J lost 0, with 2 bases in between. This CDR3 is 13 amino acids long. CDR1 and CDR2 from the germline V gene are MNHNS and SASEGT. CDR3 bases: TGTGCCAGCAGTTACTCTGGGGCCAACGTCCTGACTTTC. Residues: CASSYSGANVLTF.

The chain couples TRBV11-2 to TRBJ2-1; TRBD2 matches 8 bases. The CDR3 covers 15 residues. Germline V lookup: CDR1 SGHAT, CDR2 FQNNGV. The V and J ends lost 7 bases and 5 bases, in that order; junction bases with no gene match: 10. The CDR3 DNA follows: TGTGCCAGCATCGAGTTCGCGGGGGGCAACAATGAGCAGTTCTTC. It encodes CASIEFAGGNNEQFF.